These T cell receptor beta chains were read from a single sample in a study of T-cell memory formation after mild COVID-19. In TCRdb, the 5' RACE reads were re-called with MiXCR into one record per CDR3 protein. This table holds more than 250,000 distinct CDR3 sequences, roughly 16% found once. Sequencing was carried out using PBMCs or a T cell subset sorted from them (not recorded which). The source is a man younger than 30 who had mild COVID-19 (a few samples of this study predate the infection). Cell type and time point are not known. CDR3s leave out the opening cysteine and the closing phenylalanine or tryptophan. Each record gives: V gene, J gene, CDR3 protein.

v_gene: TRBV27; j_gene: TRBJ1-5; CDR3aa: ASSLTRGGQPQH
v_gene: TRBV11-1; j_gene: TRBJ2-4; CDR3aa: ASSLEDGNIQY
v_gene: TRBV4-2; j_gene: TRBJ2-7; CDR3aa: ASSQDGDEQY
v_gene: TRBV7-2; j_gene: TRBJ2-3; CDR3aa: ASSAFTDTQY
v_gene: TRBV7-3; j_gene: TRBJ2-2; CDR3aa: ASSLRPEGTGELF
v_gene: TRBV10-3; j_gene: TRBJ2-5; CDR3aa: AIRAGLAGETQY
v_gene: TRBV10-3; j_gene: TRBJ2-5; CDR3aa: ATRQGLQETQY
v_gene: TRBV5-1; j_gene: TRBJ1-1; CDR3aa: ASSLGSGQRTEAF
v_gene: TRBV4-2; j_gene: TRBJ1-6; CDR3aa: ASSDRGRNSPLH
v_gene: TRBV9; j_gene: TRBJ1-2; CDR3aa: ASSVEARQAKYGYT
v_gene: TRBV3-1; j_gene: TRBJ2-1; CDR3aa: ASSQEERIEQF
v_gene: TRBV6-6; j_gene: TRBJ1-2; CDR3aa: ASSSEGSYGYT
v_gene: TRBV27; j_gene: TRBJ2-7; CDR3aa: ASSLMGTSSFEKY
v_gene: TRBV7-2; j_gene: TRBJ2-4; CDR3aa: ASRGGAVKSIQY
v_gene: TRBV29-1; j_gene: TRBJ2-5; CDR3aa: SVEVGTEPRWETQY
v_gene: TRBV19; j_gene: TRBJ2-3; CDR3aa: ASAGPDTQY
v_gene: TRBV6-6; j_gene: TRBJ2-1; CDR3aa: ATGGYEQF
v_gene: TRBV12-3/TRBV12-4; j_gene: TRBJ1-2; CDR3aa: ASSFRGTNYGYT
v_gene: TRBV29-1; j_gene: TRBJ1-1; CDR3aa: SVGGSENTEAF
v_gene: TRBV12-3/TRBV12-4; j_gene: TRBJ2-3; CDR3aa: ASSPDGGGQVRTDTQY
v_gene: TRBV20-1; j_gene: TRBJ2-2; CDR3aa: SAVGRGNTGELF
v_gene: TRBV29-1; j_gene: TRBJ2-3; CDR3aa: SVDGTGGQDTQY
v_gene: TRBV7-2; j_gene: TRBJ2-2; CDR3aa: ASSSSRNPGTGELF
v_gene: TRBV7-4; j_gene: TRBJ2-1; CDR3aa: ASTLSRSSSYNEQF
v_gene: TRBV9; j_gene: TRBJ1-3; CDR3aa: ASSVDGSSGNTIY
v_gene: TRBV28; j_gene: TRBJ2-1; CDR3aa: ASSLPHNEQF
v_gene: TRBV2; j_gene: TRBJ2-3; CDR3aa: ASEDWVVGDTQY
v_gene: TRBV29-1; j_gene: TRBJ2-3; CDR3aa: SVEGGEDRRTDTQY
v_gene: TRBV20-1; j_gene: TRBJ2-1; CDR3aa: SARLGRSSYNEQF
v_gene: TRBV20-1; j_gene: TRBJ1-3; CDR3aa: SARGTSDSGNTIY
v_gene: TRBV21-1; j_gene: TRBJ1-6; CDR3aa: ASSTRQGVSSPLH
v_gene: TRBV5-1; j_gene: TRBJ1-1; CDR3aa: ASSEVGARAEAF
v_gene: TRBV7-6; j_gene: TRBJ2-3; CDR3aa: ASSLWEAGGPDTQY
v_gene: TRBV7-3; j_gene: TRBJ2-3; CDR3aa: ASSARVTDTQY
v_gene: TRBV5-1; j_gene: TRBJ2-4; CDR3aa: ASSAENIQY
v_gene: TRBV5-1; j_gene: TRBJ1-2; CDR3aa: ASSPDTLATYGYT
v_gene: TRBV19; j_gene: TRBJ2-3; CDR3aa: ASSKVSTDTQY
v_gene: TRBV4-3; j_gene: TRBJ2-1; CDR3aa: ASSPKVLHNEQF
v_gene: TRBV10-3; j_gene: TRBJ2-1; CDR3aa: AISESEQEIYNEQF
v_gene: TRBV19; j_gene: TRBJ1-6; CDR3aa: ASSIRPYNSPLH
v_gene: TRBV9; j_gene: TRBJ1-5; CDR3aa: ASSVDWGRGQPQH
v_gene: TRBV5-1; j_gene: TRBJ2-2; CDR3aa: ASSPRTPNTGELF
v_gene: TRBV7-9; j_gene: TRBJ2-7; CDR3aa: ASSPTGPTYEQY
v_gene: TRBV28; j_gene: TRBJ2-5; CDR3aa: ASNRGGQETQY
v_gene: TRBV11-2; j_gene: TRBJ2-1; CDR3aa: ASSLGAASYNEQF
v_gene: TRBV12-3/TRBV12-4; j_gene: TRBJ2-5; CDR3aa: ASSLGSGRETQY
v_gene: TRBV5-6; j_gene: TRBJ2-5; CDR3aa: ASGDGGRETQY
v_gene: TRBV29-1; j_gene: TRBJ2-1; CDR3aa: SVDWGWGSEQF
v_gene: TRBV6-5; j_gene: TRBJ2-2; CDR3aa: ASSFYGGQDGELF
v_gene: TRBV20-1; j_gene: TRBJ1-5; CDR3aa: RNTGGQPQH
v_gene: TRBV5-4; j_gene: TRBJ1-1; CDR3aa: ASTKAGGRNTEAF